Below, 15 T cell receptor beta chains from the same sample are listed, as sequenced in a study of beta chain features in type 1 diabetes. All of the isolated RNA was reverse transcribed, so expressed TCRB transcripts were sequenced. The data were produced by immunoSEQ multiplex PCR, yet TCRdb's version contains in-frame clones alone and is incomplete. The data contain 900,000 or so clones, 17% of them singletons. Sequences were obtained from naive CD4+ T cells from blood. All receptors come from a woman in her late teens or twenties in good health.

This clone was counted a single time. The junction differs from germline at one of its ends, possibly a read error. The rearrangement links TRBV6-4 to TRBJ2-2, with TRBD1 identical over 7 bases. Germline CDR1 MRHNA, CDR2 SNTAGT. CDR3 length equals 14 residues. In nucleotides, the CDR3 is TGTGCCAGCAGTTACTCAGGGGGCACCGGGGAGCTGTTTTTT. Its protein product is CASSYSGGTGELFF.

This rearrangement joins TRBV7-2 to TRBJ1-4; D gene unclear. The length of the CDR3 is 14 residues. Germline-derived CDR1 and CDR2 are SGHTA and FQGNSA. Trimming pared 5 bases from V and 0 bases from J, leaving 7 bases between. CDR3 nucleotide sequence: TGTGCCAGCAGCCCCACAGCAACTAATGAAAAACTGTTTTTT. It is translated as CASSPTATNEKLFF.

This rearrangement joins TRBV7-2 to TRBJ2-7; D is undetermined. The CDR3 extends over 16 amino acids. Looked up from germline, CDR1 is SGHTA and CDR2 is FQGNSA. With 5 bases removed from V and 2 bases from J, the gap between germline ends came to 19 bases. The CDR3 bases are TGTGCCAGCAGCCAGAGCTCGACAATTACGGCCTACGAGCAGTACTTC. Its translation: CASSQSSTITAYEQYF. The full variable domain, rest sourced from reference TRBV7-2 and TRBJ2-7, is GAGVSQSPSNKVTEKGKDVELRCDPISGHTALYWYRQSLGQGLEFLIYFQGNSAPDKSGLPSDRFSAERTGGSVSTLTIQRTQQEDSAVYLCASSQSSTITAYEQYFGPGTRLTVT.

The gene calls are TRBV27 and TRBJ2-7; D gene uncertain. This CDR3 has 15 amino acids. V lost 0 bases, J lost 2 bases, and 11 bases lay in between. Germline V gives CDR1 MNHEY, CDR2 SMNVEV (reference sequence). The DNA of the CDR3 is TGTGCCAGCAGTTTATCGAACGGCGGCACCTACGAGCAGTACTTC. Its protein is CASSLSNGGTYEQYF.

The CDR3 DNA sequence: TGCAGTGCTAGTTATGGAAACACCATATATTTT. Its translation: CSASYGNTIYF. The rearrangement joins TRBV20-1 to TRBJ1-3; the D is unclear. CDR1 DFQATT and CDR2 SNEGSKA come from the germline V gene (reference sequence). The length of the CDR3 is 11 residues. The ends were cut back, 3 bases at V and 3 bases at J, with 3 bases in the middle.

The J gene is TRBJ1-1, the V gene TRBV7-9; 8 nucleotides align to TRBD1. The germline V gene encodes CDR1 SEHNR and CDR2 FQNEAQ (reference sequence). CDR3 length equals 15 residues. The V and J ends lost 5 bases and 10 bases, in that order; junction bases with no gene match: 15. The CDR3, as DNA: TGTGCCAGCAGCCGAGGACAGGGTGCGGTTGGGGGAGCTTTCTTT. Translation gives CASSRGQGAVGGAFF.

The gene calls are TRBV7-9 and TRBJ2-7; 9 nucleotides line up with TRBD1. V trimming: 1 base; J trimming: 5 bases; junction bases outside the gene matches: 3. The CDR3 runs 14 residues. CDR1 is SEHNR, CDR2 FQNEAQ, per germline (reference sequence). The CDR3 sequence is CASSLGQGDDEQYF. For the CDR3, the DNA is TGTGCCAGCAGCTTAGGACAGGGGGATGACGAGCAGTACTTC.

This clone was seen a handful of times. The chain uses TRBV10-3 and TRBJ2-5, with 9 nucleotides matching TRBD1. The last part of the DNA fits TRBJ2-7 better; the J call may be wrong. CDR3 length: 13 amino acids. Germline CDR1 and CDR2: ENHRY and SYGVKD. The CDR3 reads CAIQKQGANEQYF. In DNA, the CDR3 is TGTGCCATCCAGAAACAGGGGGCGAACGAGCAGTACTTC.

This clone turned up a few times. This CDR3 is also generated by other DNA sequences in the sample. The V call is TRBV28, the J call TRBJ2-7; 9 nucleotides align to TRBD1. J gave up 4 bases and V 4 bases, and 2 bases lay outside the gene matches. Germline V gene lookup returns CDR1 MDHEN and CDR2 SYDVKM. The CDR3 has 13 amino acids. In nucleotides, the CDR3 is TGTGCCAGCAGTTCAGGACAGGGGTACGAGCAGTACTTC. Its protein product is CASSSGQGYEQYF.

The CDR3 region has the DNA TGCGCCAGCAGCTCCGGACAGGGCGGCGGCTATGGCTACACCTTC. Translating gives CASSSGQGGGYGYTF. The J gene is TRBJ1-2, the V gene TRBV5-1; 8 nucleotides match TRBD1. The J segment lost 4 bases and the V segment lost 3 bases, leaving 8 bases of the junction unmatched. There are 15 residues in the CDR3. Germline CDR1 reads SGHRS; CDR2 reads YFSETQ.

V is TRBV7-9 and J is TRBJ2-1; D unclear. Trimming cost V 5 bases and J 6 bases, with 8 bases left between them. The germline gives CDR1 SEHNR, CDR2 FQNEAQ (reference sequence). This CDR3 region has 12 residues. This CDR3 is CASSRGFNEQFF. DNA for the CDR3: TGTGCCAGCAGCCGTGGTTTCAATGAGCAGTTCTTC.

This clone appeared a few times. Other DNA sequences from this sample encode an identical CDR3 as well. This sequence joins TRBV18 and TRBJ2-1, with D possibly matching TRBD2 (6 bases). Germline loops: CDR1 KGHSH, CDR2 LQKENI. Between the trimmed V and J ends, which lost 4 bases and 5 bases, there was a span of 12 bases. CDR3 size: 14 residues. In DNA, the CDR3 is TGTGCCAGCTCACGGGGCGGCGGGGACAATGAGCAGTTCTTC. Translation: CASSRGGGDNEQFF.

The V gene is TRBV9, the J gene TRBJ2-1; no clear D gene. Trimming removed 4 bases from V and 5 bases from J, with 10 bases in between. Germline V gene data show CDR1 as SGDLS and CDR2 as YYNGEE. The CDR3 consists of 13 residues. The CDR3 loop is CASSRAIDNEQFF. The CDR3 nucleotides are TGTGCCAGCAGCAGGGCTATCGACAATGAGCAGTTCTTC.

This clone appeared a few times. The chain carries TRBV5-4 and TRBJ2-5; the D gene is possibly TRBD1 (6 bases). Trimming took off 0 bases at V and 1 base at J, with 16 bases between the two ends. The CDR3 has 17 amino acids. CDR1 and CDR2 (germline): SGHNT, YYREEE (reference sequence). The CDR3 loop reads CASSLDQGQPSQETQYF. Here the CDR3 DNA reads TGTGCCAGCAGCTTGGATCAGGGGCAGCCCTCCCAAGAGACCCAGTACTTC.

This clone occurred a few times. The chain couples TRBV6-5 to TRBJ2-3; D is undetermined. This CDR3 spans 12 amino acids. With 5 bases removed from V and 6 bases from J, the gap between germline ends came to 9 bases. Germline V gene data show CDR1 as MNHEY and CDR2 as SVGAGI. The CDR3 loop is CASSNTRDTQYF. The DNA of the CDR3 is TGTGCCAGCAGTAACACCCGGGATACGCAGTATTTT.